This T cell receptor (beta chain) was recorded in a study of cytomegalovirus exposure and HLA in healthy donors. About the research overall: Of the donors genotyped, some 400 in all, 80% to 85% fell in the Caucasian-associated ancestry cluster. Broader study findings: Within an earlier analysis, most TCR beta V segments proved productive either about 90% or about 30% of the time. In all likelihood, a cluster of highly shared sequence variants was a sequencing artifact. A later analysis found most CMV-associated TCR beta chains apparently HLA-restricted.

This clone has just a few counts. Its antigen is currently unknown. The PCR was carried out with 60 Vbeta primers and 13 Jbeta primers. The data were produced by immunoSEQ multiplex PCR, yet TCRdb's version contains in-frame clones alone and is incomplete. Among around 150,000 clones listed, approximately 73% were seen once. Germline CDR1 is LNHDA and CDR2 is SQIVND (reference sequence). Trimming stripped 0 bases from V and 5 bases from J, with 11 bases between. The CDR3 totals 15 residues. Specimen: PBMCs. The J gene is TRBJ1-5, the V gene TRBV19; a possible D gene is TRBD1 (5 bases). This receptor was identified in a young man in good health and CMV-seropositive. The CDR3 nucleotides read TGTGCCAGTAGTATAGAGGACAAGATGTATCAGCCCCAGCATTTT. This encodes CASSIEDKMYQPQHF. Filled out from reference TRBV19 and TRBJ1-5, the complete variable domain reads DGGITQSPKYLFRKEGQNVTLSCEQNLNHDAMYWYRQDPGQGLRLIYYSQIVNDFQKGDIAEGYSVSREKKESFPLTVTSAQKNPTAFYLCASSIEDKMYQPQHFGDGTRLSIL.